This TCR beta chain was captured in a study of Graves' ophthalmopathy and Graves' hyperthyroidism. Trimming left V 3 bases short and J 4 bases short, with 15 bases between. In germline, CDR1 is SGHVS, CDR2 FQNEAQ. This CDR3 has 15 amino acids. Amplification targeted the TCR beta CDR3 regions, with RNA transcripts as the source material. A first-round RT-PCR used HTBI primers, followed by a second-round multiplex PCR. TCRdb independently ran MiXCR on the multiplex PCR reads; one entry per CDR3 protein. Among around 1,200,000 distinct CDR3 sequences listed, about 35% were seen once. The TCR sequence derives from an adult man with Graves' hyperthyroidism. Sequencing was carried out using peripheral blood or thyroid tissue (not recorded which). This chain links TRBV7-8 with TRBJ1-1; D call uncertain. The DNA for the CDR3 is TGTGCCAGCAGCTTTTTTCGAGAGGGTGGCACTGAAGCTTTCTTT. Its translation: CASSFFREGGTEAFF.